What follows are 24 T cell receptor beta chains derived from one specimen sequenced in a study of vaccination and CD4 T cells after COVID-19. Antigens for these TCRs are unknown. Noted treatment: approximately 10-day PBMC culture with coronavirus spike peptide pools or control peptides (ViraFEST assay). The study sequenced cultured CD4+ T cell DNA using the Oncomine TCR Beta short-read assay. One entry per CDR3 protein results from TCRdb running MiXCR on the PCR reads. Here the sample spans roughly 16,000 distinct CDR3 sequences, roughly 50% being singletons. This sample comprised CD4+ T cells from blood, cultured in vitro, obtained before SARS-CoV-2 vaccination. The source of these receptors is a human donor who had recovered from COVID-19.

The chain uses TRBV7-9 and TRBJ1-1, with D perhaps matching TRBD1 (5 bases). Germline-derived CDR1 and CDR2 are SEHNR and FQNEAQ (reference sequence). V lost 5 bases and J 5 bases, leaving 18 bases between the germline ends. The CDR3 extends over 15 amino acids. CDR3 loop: CASSAWGVTGTEAFF. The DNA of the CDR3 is TGTGCCAGCAGCGCGTGGGGCGTGACGGGGACTGAAGCTTTCTTT.

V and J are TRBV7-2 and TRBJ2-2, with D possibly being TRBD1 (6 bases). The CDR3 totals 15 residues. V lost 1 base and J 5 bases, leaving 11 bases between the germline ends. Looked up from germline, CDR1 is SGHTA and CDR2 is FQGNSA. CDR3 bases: TGTGCCAGCAGCTTAGTAATAACAGGGACCGGGGAGCTGTTTTTT. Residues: CASSLVITGTGELFF.

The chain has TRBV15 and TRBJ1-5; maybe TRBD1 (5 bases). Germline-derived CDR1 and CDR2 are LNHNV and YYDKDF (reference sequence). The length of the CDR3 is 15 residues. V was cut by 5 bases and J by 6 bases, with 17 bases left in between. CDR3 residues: CATSGGSGGGQPQHF. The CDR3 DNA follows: TGTGCCACCAGCGGGGGTTCGGGGGGAGGTCAGCCCCAGCATTTT.

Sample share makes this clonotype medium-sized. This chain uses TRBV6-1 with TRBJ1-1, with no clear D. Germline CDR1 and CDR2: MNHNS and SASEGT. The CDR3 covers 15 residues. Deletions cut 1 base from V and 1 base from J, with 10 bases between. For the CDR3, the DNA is TGTGCCAGCAGTGAAGAGGTTGCACAGAACACTGAAGCTTTCTTT. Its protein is CASSEEVAQNTEAFF.

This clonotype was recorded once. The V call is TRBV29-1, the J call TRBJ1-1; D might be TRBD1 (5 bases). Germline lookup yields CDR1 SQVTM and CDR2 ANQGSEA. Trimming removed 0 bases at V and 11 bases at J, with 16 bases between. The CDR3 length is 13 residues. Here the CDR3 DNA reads TGCAGCGTTGAAGACTTACCGGGTGGGGCTGCTTTCTTT. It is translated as CSVEDLPGGAAFF.

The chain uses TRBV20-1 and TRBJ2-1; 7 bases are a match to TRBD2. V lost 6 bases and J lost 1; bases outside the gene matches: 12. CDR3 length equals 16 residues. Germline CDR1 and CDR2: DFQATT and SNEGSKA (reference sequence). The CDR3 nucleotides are TGCAGTGCCCCCAGGATGAGGGAGGGATCCTACAATGAGCAGTTCTTC. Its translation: CSAPRMREGSYNEQFF.

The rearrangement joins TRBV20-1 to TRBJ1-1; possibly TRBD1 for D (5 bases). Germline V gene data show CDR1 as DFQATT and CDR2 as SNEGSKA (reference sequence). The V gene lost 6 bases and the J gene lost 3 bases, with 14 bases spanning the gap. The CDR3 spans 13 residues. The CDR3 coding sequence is TGCAGTGCCAGCAGGGCTAGGGACACTGAAGCTTTCTTT. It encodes CSASRARDTEAFF.

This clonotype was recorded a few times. CDR3 bases: TGTGCCAGCAGCTTACGACAGGGAGGAGAGACCCAGTACTTC. Translating it yields CASSLRQGGETQYF. This chain joins TRBV11-2 and TRBJ2-5; TRBD1 might be the D (7 bases). The CDR3 sequence is 14 residues long. Germline V gene sequence: CDR1 SGHAT, CDR2 FQNNGV. The V gene lost 2 bases and the J gene lost 4 bases, with 11 bases spanning the gap. The entire variable domain, with the rest obtained from reference TRBV11-2 and TRBJ2-5, is as follows: EAGVAQSPRYKIIEKRQSVAFWCNPISGHATLYWYQQILGQGPKLLIQFQNNGVVDDSQLPKDRFSAERLKGVDSTLKIQPAKLEDSAVYLCASSLRQGGETQYFGPGTRLLVL.

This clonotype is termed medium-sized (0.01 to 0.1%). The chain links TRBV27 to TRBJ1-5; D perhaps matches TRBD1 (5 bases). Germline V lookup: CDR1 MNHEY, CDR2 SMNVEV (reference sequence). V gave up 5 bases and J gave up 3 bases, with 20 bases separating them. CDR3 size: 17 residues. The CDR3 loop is CASSPSPWGGTNQPQHF. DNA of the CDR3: TGTGCCAGCAGTCCCTCACCGTGGGGGGGTACCAATCAGCCCCAGCATTTT.

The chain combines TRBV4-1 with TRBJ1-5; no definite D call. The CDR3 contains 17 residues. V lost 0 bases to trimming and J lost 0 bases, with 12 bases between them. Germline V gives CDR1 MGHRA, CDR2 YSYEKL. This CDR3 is CASSQDSQSYSNQPQHF. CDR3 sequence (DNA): TGCGCCAGCAGCCAAGACTCTCAGTCATATAGCAATCAGCCCCAGCATTTT.

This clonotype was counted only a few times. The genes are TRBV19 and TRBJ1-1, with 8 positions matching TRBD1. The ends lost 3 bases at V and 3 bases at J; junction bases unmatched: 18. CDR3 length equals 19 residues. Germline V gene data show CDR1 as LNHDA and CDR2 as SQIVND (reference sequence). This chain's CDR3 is CASSMRKMLTGEVDTEAFF. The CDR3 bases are TGTGCCAGTAGTATGCGTAAGATGTTGACAGGGGAGGTCGACACTGAAGCTTTCTTT.

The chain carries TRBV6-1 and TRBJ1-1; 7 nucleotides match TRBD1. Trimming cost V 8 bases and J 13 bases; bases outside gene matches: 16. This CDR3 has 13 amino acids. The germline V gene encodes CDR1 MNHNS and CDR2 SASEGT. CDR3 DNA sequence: TGTGCCAGCTTTGACAGGGAGACCCCTAAGGGTTTCTTT. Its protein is CASFDRETPKGFF.

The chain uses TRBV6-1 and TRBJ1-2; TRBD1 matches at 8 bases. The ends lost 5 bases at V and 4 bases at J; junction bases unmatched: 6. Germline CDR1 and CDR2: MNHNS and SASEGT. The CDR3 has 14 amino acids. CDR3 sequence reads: CASSTDRGPYGYTF. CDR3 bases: TGTGCCAGCAGTACAGACAGGGGACCCTATGGCTACACCTTC.

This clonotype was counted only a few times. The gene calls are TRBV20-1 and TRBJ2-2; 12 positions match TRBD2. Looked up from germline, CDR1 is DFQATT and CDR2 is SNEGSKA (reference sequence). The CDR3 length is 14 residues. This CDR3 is CSRLAGAHTGELFF. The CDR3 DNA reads TGCAGCCGACTAGCGGGAGCCCACACCGGGGAGCTGTTTTTT.

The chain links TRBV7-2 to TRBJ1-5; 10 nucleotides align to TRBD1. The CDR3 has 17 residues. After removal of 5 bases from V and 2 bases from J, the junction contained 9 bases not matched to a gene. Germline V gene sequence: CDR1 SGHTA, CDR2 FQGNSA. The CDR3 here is CASSQRTGGEGNQPQHF. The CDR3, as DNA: TGTGCCAGCAGCCAAAGGACAGGGGGAGAAGGCAATCAGCCCCAGCATTTT.

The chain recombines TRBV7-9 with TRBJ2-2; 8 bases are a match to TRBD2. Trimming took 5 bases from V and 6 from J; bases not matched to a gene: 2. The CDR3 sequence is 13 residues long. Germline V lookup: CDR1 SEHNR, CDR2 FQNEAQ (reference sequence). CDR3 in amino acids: CASSRGGPGELFF. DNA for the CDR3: TGTGCCAGCAGCCGCGGGGGGCCCGGGGAGCTGTTTTTT.

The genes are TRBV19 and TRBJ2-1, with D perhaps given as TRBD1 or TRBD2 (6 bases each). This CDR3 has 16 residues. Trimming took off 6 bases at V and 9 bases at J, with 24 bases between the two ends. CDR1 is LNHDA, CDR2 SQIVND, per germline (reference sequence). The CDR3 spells CASRGGTGFGMGEQFF. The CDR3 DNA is TGTGCCAGTAGGGGGGGTACAGGGTTCGGCATGGGTGAGCAGTTCTTC.

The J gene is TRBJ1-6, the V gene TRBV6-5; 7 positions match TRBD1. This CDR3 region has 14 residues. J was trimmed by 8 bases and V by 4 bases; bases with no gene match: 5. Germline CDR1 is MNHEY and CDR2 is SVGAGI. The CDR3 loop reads CASSFGTVDSPLHF. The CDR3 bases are TGTGCCAGCAGTTTCGGGACAGTGGATTCACCCCTCCACTTT.

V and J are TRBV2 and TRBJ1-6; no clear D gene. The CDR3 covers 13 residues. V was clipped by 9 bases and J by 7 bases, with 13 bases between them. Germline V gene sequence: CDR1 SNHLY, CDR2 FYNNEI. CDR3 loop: CASSGSRNSPLHF. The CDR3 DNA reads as TGTGCCAGTTCGGGATCTAGGAATTCACCCCTCCACTTT.

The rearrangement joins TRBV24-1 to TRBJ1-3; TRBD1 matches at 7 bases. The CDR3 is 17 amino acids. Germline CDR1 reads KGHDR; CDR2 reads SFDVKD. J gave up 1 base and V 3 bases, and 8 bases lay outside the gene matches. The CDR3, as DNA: TGTGCCACCAGTGATCTACAGGGGACGGAATCTGGAAACACCATATATTTT. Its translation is CATSDLQGTESGNTIYF.

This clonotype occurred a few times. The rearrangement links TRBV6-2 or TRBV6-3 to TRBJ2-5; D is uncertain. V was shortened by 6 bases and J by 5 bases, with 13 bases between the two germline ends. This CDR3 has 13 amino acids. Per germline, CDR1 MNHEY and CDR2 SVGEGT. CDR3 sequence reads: CASSRNLGETQYF. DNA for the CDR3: TGTGCCAGCAGCAGGAATCTGGGGGAGACCCAGTACTTC.

The DNA of the CDR3 is TGTGCCAGCAGCAGGAGGGCAGGGGAAGCTTTCTTT. Translated: CASSRRAGEAFF. The chain joins TRBV7-9 to TRBJ1-1; TRBD1 is a possible D gene (5 bases). Trimming removed 5 bases at V and 8 bases at J, with 12 bases between. In germline, CDR1 is SEHNR, CDR2 FQNEAQ (reference sequence). The CDR3 totals 12 residues.

The CDR3 protein is CSAQWRRDNEQFF. The CDR3 region has the DNA TGCAGTGCTCAGTGGCGGAGGGACAATGAGCAGTTCTTC. The chain has TRBV20-1 and TRBJ2-1, with D possibly matching TRBD2 (6 bases). There are 13 residues in the CDR3. Germline V CDR1 and CDR2: DFQATT, SNEGSKA (reference sequence). V lost 5 bases, J lost 5 bases, and 13 bases lay in between.

The CDR3, as DNA: TGTGCCAGCAGCTCGGCGCTTATTATGAACACTGAAGCTTTCTTT. Amino acid sequence: CASSSALIMNTEAFF. The gene calls are TRBV7-9 and TRBJ1-1; no reliable D call. The germline CDR1 and CDR2 sequences are SEHNR and FQNEAQ (reference sequence). V was clipped by 4 bases and J by 0 bases, with 12 bases between them. The CDR3 is 15 residues long.